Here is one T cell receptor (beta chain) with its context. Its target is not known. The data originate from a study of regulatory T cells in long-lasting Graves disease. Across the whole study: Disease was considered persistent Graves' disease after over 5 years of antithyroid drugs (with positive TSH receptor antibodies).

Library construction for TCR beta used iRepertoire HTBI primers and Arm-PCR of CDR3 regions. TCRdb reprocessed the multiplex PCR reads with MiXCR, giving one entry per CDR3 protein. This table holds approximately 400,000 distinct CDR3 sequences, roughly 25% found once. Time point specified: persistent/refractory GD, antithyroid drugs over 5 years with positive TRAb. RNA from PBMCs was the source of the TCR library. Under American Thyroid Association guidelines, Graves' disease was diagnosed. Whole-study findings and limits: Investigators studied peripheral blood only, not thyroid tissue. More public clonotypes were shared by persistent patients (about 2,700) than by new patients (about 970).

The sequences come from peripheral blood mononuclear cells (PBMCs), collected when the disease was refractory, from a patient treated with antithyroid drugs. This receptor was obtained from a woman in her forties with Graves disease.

The CDR3 nucleotides read TGTGCCAGCAGCCAACCAACATTGCCCGATCAGCCCCAGCATTTT. Encoded protein: CASSQPTLPDQPQHF. The V gene is TRBV3-1, the J gene TRBJ1-5, with unresolved D. Trimming pared 2 bases from V and 5 bases from J, leaving 13 bases between. Per germline, CDR1 LGHDT and CDR2 YNNKEL (reference sequence). The CDR3 is 15 amino acids.